This TCR beta chain was captured by sequencing in a study of cytomegalovirus exposure and HLA in healthy donors. The PCR used 60 Vbeta and 13 Jbeta primers. Clones were read by immunoSEQ multiplex PCR, and TCRdb kept only the in-frame ones, dropping some. The data show approximately 210,000 clones, and the top ten clones hold around 0.95%. Notes on the study in general: It was 150 to 200 TCR beta chains that were listed as cytomegalovirus-associated. Researchers reported in a later analysis that a missense DCLRE1C variant was tied to TCR beta V- and J-gene trimming. Researchers reported in a later analysis that common viral pathogens appeared linked to several top clusters.

The germline V gene has CDR1 ENHRY and CDR2 SYGVKD. The CDR3 has 14 residues. Trimming left V 4 bases short and J 7 bases short, with 16 bases between. About this clone itself: What it recognizes is unknown.

The V and J genes are TRBV10-3 and TRBJ1-2, with D perhaps matching TRBD1 (5 bases). Material for sequencing was PBMCs. This receptor was obtained from a woman in her 30s in good health and CMV-seropositive. CDR3 loop: CAISAQTVRTGYTF. For the CDR3, the DNA is TGTGCCATCAGTGCCCAGACAGTGCGTACTGGCTACACCTTC.